Each of the 27 T cell receptor beta chains below was sequenced from the same sample in a study of blood T cell repertoires in COVID-19 (dated by TCRdb to 2020 to 2021). Receptor libraries were prepared by the immunoSEQ multiplex PCR assay. Sourced from immuneACCESS, this table was stored by TCRdb with only in-frame sequences that have V and J called. A share of the clones is absent; for the studies checked, an unresolved V gene accounts for under half, and the remainder has no known explanation. A total of some 130,000 clones appear in this sample, about 89% of them only once. Of the sample, around 4.5% is held by the ten largest clones. The sequencing input was peripheral blood. The receptors stem from a man in his sixties with COVID-19, enrolled during active disease.

The chain is built from TRBV5-1 and TRBJ1-4; D might be TRBD1 (5 bases). The ends were cut back, 4 bases at V and 7 bases at J, with 20 bases in the middle. The CDR3 covers 16 residues. Germline lookup yields CDR1 SGHRS and CDR2 YFSETQ. The CDR3 nucleotides are TGCGCCAGCAGCCCGGGACGGGAGACGGTGGGTGAAAAACTGTTTTTT. This gives the protein CASSPGRETVGEKLFF. Based on the CDR3 plus reference TRBV5-1 and TRBJ1-4, the full variable domain is KAGVTQTPRYLIKTRGQQVTLSCSPISGHRSVSWYQQTPGQGLQFLFEYFSETQRNKGNFPGRFSGRQFSNSRSEMNVSTLELGDSALYLCASSPGRETVGEKLFFGSGTQLSVL.

V usage is TRBV29-1 and J usage is TRBJ1-2, with 9 bases matching TRBD1. This CDR3 spans 13 amino acids. Germline V gives CDR1 SQVTM, CDR2 ANQGSEA. V shed 3 bases, J shed 6 bases, and the junction held 5 bases outside the gene matches. In nucleotides, the CDR3 is TGCAGCGTTGAGAGCCGGGACAGGGATGGCTACACCTTC. Its protein is CSVESRDRDGYTF.

This chain joins TRBV5-4 and TRBJ1-3; D gene uncertain. CDR1 and CDR2 (germline): SGHNT, YYREEE (reference sequence). This CDR3 comprises 15 residues. V lost 0 bases and J 0 bases, leaving 7 bases between the germline ends. The CDR3 sequence is CASSLDKFSGNTIYF. The CDR3 DNA is TGTGCCAGCAGCTTGGACAAATTCTCTGGAAACACCATATATTTT. Together with reference TRBV5-4 and TRBJ1-3, the CDR3 gives the full variable domain: ETGVTQSPTHLIKTRGQQVTLRCSSQSGHNTVSWYQQALGQGPQFIFQYYREEENGRGNFPPRFSGLQFPNYSSELNVNALELDDSALYLCASSLDKFSGNTIYFGEGSWLTVV.

V gene TRBV4-2 combines with J gene TRBJ1-3, with TRBD1 matching 8 bases. This CDR3 is built from 15 residues. Germline values: CDR1 LGHNA, CDR2 YNFKEQ. After removal of 0 bases from V and 8 bases from J, the junction contained 6 bases not matched to a gene. The CDR3 here is CASSQDRGLVDTIYF. The DNA of the CDR3 is TGTGCCAGCAGCCAAGACAGGGGGCTTGTGGACACCATATATTTT.

Comment on this clone: Compared with germline, one end of the junction differs, possibly owing to a read error. This rearrangement joins TRBV18 to TRBJ1-2; possibly TRBD1 for D (5 bases). From germline, CDR1 is KGHSH and CDR2 LQKENI. The length of the CDR3 is 13 residues. The CDR3 region has the DNA TGTGTCAGCTCACCTGGGGGGAACTATGGCTACACCTTC. As protein: CVSSPGGNYGYTF.

V gene TRBV10-1 combines with J gene TRBJ1-3; D gene unclear. The V end lost 5 bases, the J end lost 7 bases, and 15 bases lay between the germline ends. Germline CDR1 reads WNHNN; CDR2 reads SYGVQD (reference sequence). CDR3 length: 14 residues. CDR3 residues: CASSPKTEWNTIYF. CDR3 nucleotides: TGCGCCAGCAGTCCGAAGACTGAATGGAACACCATATATTTT.

The CDR3 bases are TGTGCCAGCAGCGTATCGAGCGGGGGGCACACCGGGGAGCTGTTTTTT. Translating it yields CASSVSSGGHTGELFF. J is TRBJ2-2 and V is TRBV9; TRBD2 agrees at 9 bases. Trimming removed 1 base from V and 3 bases from J; junction bases left unmatched: 4. Germline CDR1 SGDLS, CDR2 YYNGEE. This CDR3 has 16 amino acids.

CDR3 nucleotide sequence: TGTGCCACCAGCAGCGGATCCCCAACGGGATCCTATAATTCACCCCTCCACTTT. It specifies CATSSGSPTGSYNSPLHF. The gene calls are TRBV15 and TRBJ1-6; no clear D. Germline V CDR1 and CDR2: LNHNV, YYDKDF (reference sequence). The CDR3 spans 18 residues. V lost 3 bases and J lost 1, with 16 bases in between.

The V gene is TRBV4-3, the J gene TRBJ1-5; D gene uncertain. Between the trimmed V and J ends, which lost 4 bases and 1 base, there was a span of 14 bases. CDR1 and CDR2 (germline): LGHNA, YSLEER. The CDR3 totals 16 residues. The CDR3 loop is CASSPYPGWSNQPQHF. As DNA, the CDR3 is TGCGCCAGCAGCCCTTACCCGGGATGGAGCAATCAGCCCCAGCATTTT.

This clone has only a few counts. This chain connects TRBV25-1 to TRBJ1-2, with D tentatively TRBD1 (6 bases). Trimming took 6 bases from V and 1 from J, leaving 12 bases between them. The CDR3 is 14 residues long. The germline CDR1 and CDR2 sequences are MGHDK and SYGVNS. The CDR3 is CASRRAGDNYGYTF. The DNA for the CDR3 is TGTGCCAGCAGGAGGGCAGGGGATAACTATGGCTACACCTTC.

This chain joins TRBV6-5 and TRBJ1-4; weak D call: TRBD1 (5 bases). The germline CDR1 and CDR2 sequences are MNHEY and SVGAGI. This CDR3 spans 14 amino acids. The V end was cut by 2 bases, the J end by 4 bases, with 8 bases between. The CDR3: CASSYGTRNEKLFF. The CDR3 DNA follows: TGTGCCAGCAGTTACGGGACTCGTAATGAAAAACTGTTTTTT.

The V and J genes are TRBV5-8 and TRBJ2-1, with 8 bases aligning to TRBD2. Trimming cost V 3 bases and J 5 bases; bases outside gene matches: 4. Germline V gene lookup returns CDR1 SGHTS and CDR2 YDEGEE. The length of the CDR3 is 14 residues. The CDR3 region is CASSSRGGHNEQFF. DNA for the CDR3: TGTGCCAGCAGCTCCCGGGGGGGACACAATGAGCAGTTCTTC.

This clone was recorded once. Other nucleotide sequences in the sample specify the same CDR3. The V gene is TRBV5-1, the J gene TRBJ2-7, with 8 bases lining up with TRBD1. The CDR3 totals 14 residues. Germline CDR1 SGHRS, CDR2 YFSETQ. V dropped 1 base and J dropped 7; count of bases not matched to a gene: 7. CDR3 sequence reads: CASSLFQGAGEQYF. DNA of the CDR3: TGCGCCAGCAGCTTGTTCCAGGGGGCGGGGGAGCAGTACTTC.

The chain has TRBV29-1 and TRBJ2-1, with D possibly TRBD2 on 6 matching bases. The CDR3 consists of 13 residues. Trimming removed 7 bases from V and 7 bases from J, with 17 bases in between. The germline CDR1 and CDR2 sequences are SQVTM and ANQGSEA. In DNA, the CDR3 is TGCAGCGCTGCGGGGCTACGAGGAAATGAGCAGTTCTTC. Translated: CSAAGLRGNEQFF.

The chain couples TRBV5-4 to TRBJ2-1; TRBD2 aligns across 16 bases. Trimming took 4 bases from V and 8 from J; bases not matched to a gene: 6. The CDR3 is 16 amino acids. Germline V gene data show CDR1 as SGHNT and CDR2 as YYREEE (reference sequence). This CDR3 reads CASSLGTSGGGDEQFF. CDR3 nucleotide sequence: TGTGCCAGCAGCCTAGGGACTAGCGGGGGGGGAGATGAGCAGTTCTTC.

The chain is built from TRBV6-2 or TRBV6-3 and TRBJ1-2; 7 bases line up with TRBD1. CDR1 MNHEY and CDR2 SVGEGT come from the germline V gene. This CDR3 is 14 amino acids long. V was pared by 6 bases and J by 8 bases, with 12 bases of the junction left unmatched. The CDR3 reads CASSPGQWFGGYTF. As DNA, the CDR3 is TGTGCCAGCAGCCCGGGACAGTGGTTCGGCGGCTACACCTTC.

The V gene is TRBV6-5, the J gene TRBJ1-1; D might be TRBD1 (6 bases). The CDR3 runs to 14 residues. Per the germline V gene, CDR1 is MNHEY and CDR2 is SVGAGI. V was pared by 6 bases and J by 11 bases, with 22 bases between. CDR3 nucleotide sequence: TGTGCCAGCAGCCGCAGACAGGTTCGGAGGTCGGCTTTCTTT. Its translation: CASSRRQVRRSAFF.

CDR3 sequence (DNA): TGTGCCTGGAGTAAAAGCGGGGGGCCCGGCGACGAGCAGTACTTC. Translated: CAWSKSGGPGDEQYF. V is TRBV30 and J is TRBJ2-7; 9 bases fit TRBD2. Per germline, CDR1 GTSNPN and CDR2 SVGIG (reference sequence). Trimming removed 2 bases from V and 5 bases from J; junction bases left unmatched: 10. The CDR3 length is 15 residues.

The chain recombines TRBV10-3 with TRBJ1-2; D unresolved. This CDR3 comprises 12 residues. The V and J ends lost 3 bases and 5 bases respectively, with 7 bases between them. Per germline, CDR1 ENHRY and CDR2 SYGVKD. The DNA for the CDR3 is TGTGCCATCAGTGAAAGGGAGTATGGCTACACCTTC. Protein product: CAISEREYGYTF.

The V gene is TRBV5-1, the J gene TRBJ1-3, with D perhaps TRBD1 (6 bases). V shed 0 bases and J shed 2 bases, with 9 bases lying between them. The CDR3 extends over 15 amino acids. Germline CDR1 and CDR2: SGHRS and YFSETQ. CDR3 in amino acids: CASSLVSGAGNTIYF. CDR3 in DNA: TGCGCCAGCAGCTTGGTGTCAGGGGCTGGAAACACCATATATTTT.

The V gene is TRBV5-4, the J gene TRBJ2-5; D not certain. Germline CDR1 and CDR2: SGHNT and YYREEE (reference sequence). The CDR3 runs 14 residues. Trimming shortened V by 2 bases and J by 2 bases, and 10 bases separated the two germline ends. The CDR3 loop reads CASSLDNIQETQYF. The CDR3 DNA sequence: TGTGCCAGCAGCTTAGACAATATACAAGAGACCCAGTACTTC.

This sequence joins TRBV3-1 (or the pseudogene TRBV3-2) and TRBJ2-4, with D maybe TRBD2 (6 bases). Between the trimmed V and J ends, which lost 1 base and 5 bases, there was a span of 15 bases. This CDR3 is built from 16 residues. From germline, CDR1 is LGHDT and CDR2 YNNKEL (reference sequence). The CDR3 coding sequence is TGTGCCAGCAGCCAAGGGGGACTTATTCTCCAAAACATTCAGTACTTC. It translates to CASSQGGLILQNIQYF.

This rearrangement joins TRBV7-9 to TRBJ1-2; D is ambiguous. V lost 1 base and J 4 bases, leaving 10 bases between the germline ends. This CDR3 comprises 14 residues. Germline CDR1 and CDR2: SEHNR and FQNEAQ (reference sequence). The CDR3 sequence is CASSLDPGSYGYTF. CDR3 bases: TGTGCCAGCAGCTTAGATCCGGGTTCCTATGGCTACACCTTC.

The V gene is TRBV11-1, the J gene TRBJ1-1; D remains unclear. V lost 8 bases and J 2 bases, leaving 12 bases between the germline ends. CDR3 length: 13 residues. CDR1 and CDR2 from the germline V gene are SGHAT and FQDESV (reference sequence). The CDR3 DNA sequence: TGTGCCAGCGGCCTCTTGTTAAACACTGAAGCTTTCTTT. Its protein is CASGLLLNTEAFF.

A single count supports this clone. This sequence joins TRBV6-5 and TRBJ1-6; 7 bases match TRBD1. This CDR3 comprises 15 residues. Trimming removed 8 bases from V and 5 bases from J; junction bases left unmatched: 9. The germline V gene encodes CDR1 MNHEY and CDR2 SVGAGI. The CDR3, as DNA: TGTGCCAGCCGGATAACGACAGGGAATAATTCACCCCTCCACTTT. Residues: CASRITTGNNSPLHF.

The gene calls are TRBV27 and TRBJ1-1; unclear D gene. Germline CDR1 is MNHEY and CDR2 is SMNVEV (reference sequence). Trimming stripped 3 bases from V and 0 bases from J, with 8 bases between. This CDR3 has 14 amino acids. Here the CDR3 reads CASSFTRLNTEAFF. CDR3 sequence (DNA): TGTGCCAGCAGTTTTACGCGGCTGAACACTGAAGCTTTCTTT.

The rearrangement uses TRBV6-5 and TRBJ2-3; TRBD2 matches 14 bases. The CDR3 consists of 15 residues. Germline V gives CDR1 MNHEY, CDR2 SVGAGI. The V gene end was trimmed by 4 bases and the J gene end by 6 bases; junction bases not matched to a gene: 3. CDR3 amino acids: CASSWTSGGRDTQYF. The CDR3 coding sequence is TGTGCCAGCAGTTGGACTAGCGGGGGGCGGGATACGCAGTATTTT.